The TCR beta chain described here comes from a study of early T cells in non-severe SARS-CoV-2 infection. At least ten counts were recorded for this clonotype. Germline V gene lookup returns CDR1 MGHDK and CDR2 SYGVNS. This CDR3 has 14 amino acids. Trimming removed 2 bases from V and 2 bases from J, with 9 bases in between. In TCRdb, the 5' RACE reads were re-called with MiXCR into one record per CDR3 protein. The profile covers about 17,000 distinct CDR3 sequences, with around 5.8% appearing a single time and roughly 6.8% taken by the ten largest. The clonotype comes from an adult who was a healthcare worker with PCR-confirmed SARS-CoV-2 infection or an uninfected control (not recorded which). The rearrangement uses TRBV25-1 and TRBJ2-5; possible D gene TRBD2, 5 bases. Sequenced here: whole blood, sampled at baseline. The CDR3 nucleotides are TGTGCCAGCAGTGAACCGGGGTGGCAAGAGACCCAGTACTTC. The encoded protein is CASSEPGWQETQYF.